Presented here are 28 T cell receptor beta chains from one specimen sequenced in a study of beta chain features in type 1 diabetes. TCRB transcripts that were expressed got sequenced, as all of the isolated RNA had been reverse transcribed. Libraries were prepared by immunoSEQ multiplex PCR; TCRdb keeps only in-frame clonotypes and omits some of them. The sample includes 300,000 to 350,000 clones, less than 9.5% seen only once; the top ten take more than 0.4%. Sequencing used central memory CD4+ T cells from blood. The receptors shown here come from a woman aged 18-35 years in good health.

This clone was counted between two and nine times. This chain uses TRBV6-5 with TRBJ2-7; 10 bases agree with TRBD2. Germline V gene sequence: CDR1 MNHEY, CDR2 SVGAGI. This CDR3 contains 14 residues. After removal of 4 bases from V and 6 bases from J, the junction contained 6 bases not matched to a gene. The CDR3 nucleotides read TGTGCCAGCAGTTCCGGGACTAGCGTTGGCGAGCAGTACTTC. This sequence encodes CASSSGTSVGEQYF.

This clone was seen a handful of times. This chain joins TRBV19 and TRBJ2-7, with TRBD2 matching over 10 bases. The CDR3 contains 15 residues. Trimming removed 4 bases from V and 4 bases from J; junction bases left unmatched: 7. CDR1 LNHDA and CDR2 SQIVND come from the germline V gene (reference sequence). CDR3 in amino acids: CASSKLAGAQYEQYF. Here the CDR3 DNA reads TGTGCCAGTAGTAAGCTAGCGGGAGCTCAGTACGAGCAGTACTTC.

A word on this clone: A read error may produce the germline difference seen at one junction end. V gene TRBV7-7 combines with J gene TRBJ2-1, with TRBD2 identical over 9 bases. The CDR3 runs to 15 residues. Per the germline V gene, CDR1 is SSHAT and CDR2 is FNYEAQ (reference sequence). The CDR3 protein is CASSLGSGSHNEQFF. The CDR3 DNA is TGTGCTAGCAGCTTAGGTAGCGGGAGTCACAATGAGCAGTTCTTC.

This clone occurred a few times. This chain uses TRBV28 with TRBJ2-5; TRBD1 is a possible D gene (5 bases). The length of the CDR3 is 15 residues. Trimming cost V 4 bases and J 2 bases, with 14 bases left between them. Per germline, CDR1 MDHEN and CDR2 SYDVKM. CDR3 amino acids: CASSWGDSTQETQYF. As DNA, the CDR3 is TGTGCCAGCAGTTGGGGTGACAGTACTCAAGAGACCCAGTACTTC.

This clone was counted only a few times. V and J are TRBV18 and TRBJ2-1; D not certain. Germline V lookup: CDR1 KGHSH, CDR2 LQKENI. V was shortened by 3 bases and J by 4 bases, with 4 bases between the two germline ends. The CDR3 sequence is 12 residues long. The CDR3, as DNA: TGTGCCAGCTCACCGCAGTACAATGAGCAGTTCTTC. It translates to CASSPQYNEQFF.

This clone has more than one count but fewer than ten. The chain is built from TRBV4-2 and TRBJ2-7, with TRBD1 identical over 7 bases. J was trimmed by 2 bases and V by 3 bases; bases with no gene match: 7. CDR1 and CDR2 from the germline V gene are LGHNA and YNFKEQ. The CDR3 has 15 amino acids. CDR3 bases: TGTGCCAGCAGCCAGCAAACGACAGGGACCTACGAGCAGTACTTC. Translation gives CASSQQTTGTYEQYF.

The CDR3 coding sequence is TGCAGCGTCAGATTCCGGGACAGGGGCAACTATGGCTACACCTTC. Translated: CSVRFRDRGNYGYTF. V gene TRBV29-1 combines with J gene TRBJ1-2, with 10 bases lining up with TRBD1. The length of the CDR3 is 15 residues. The germline V gene encodes CDR1 SQVTM and CDR2 ANQGSEA. The ends lost 6 bases at V and 2 bases at J; junction bases unmatched: 9.

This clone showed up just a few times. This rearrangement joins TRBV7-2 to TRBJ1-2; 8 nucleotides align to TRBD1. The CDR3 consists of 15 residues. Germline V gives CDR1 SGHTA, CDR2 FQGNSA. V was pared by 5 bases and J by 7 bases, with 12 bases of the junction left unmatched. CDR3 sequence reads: CASSPERRDRSGYTF. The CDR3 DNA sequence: TGTGCCAGCAGCCCTGAACGCCGGGACAGGAGTGGCTACACCTTC.

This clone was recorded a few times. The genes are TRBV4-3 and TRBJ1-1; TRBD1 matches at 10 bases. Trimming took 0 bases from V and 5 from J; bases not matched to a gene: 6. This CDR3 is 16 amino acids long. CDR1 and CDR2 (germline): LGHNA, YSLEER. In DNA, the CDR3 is TGCGCCAGCAGCCAAGAGACGGGACAGGGGTTGACTGAAGCTTTCTTT. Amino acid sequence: CASSQETGQGLTEAFF.

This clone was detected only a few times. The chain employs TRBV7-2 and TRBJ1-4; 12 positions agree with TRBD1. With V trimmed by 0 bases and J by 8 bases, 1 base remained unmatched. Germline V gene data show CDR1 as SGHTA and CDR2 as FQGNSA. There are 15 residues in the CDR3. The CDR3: CASSLAGTGGEKLFF. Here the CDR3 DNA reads TGTGCCAGCAGCTTAGCCGGGACAGGGGGCGAAAAACTGTTTTTT.

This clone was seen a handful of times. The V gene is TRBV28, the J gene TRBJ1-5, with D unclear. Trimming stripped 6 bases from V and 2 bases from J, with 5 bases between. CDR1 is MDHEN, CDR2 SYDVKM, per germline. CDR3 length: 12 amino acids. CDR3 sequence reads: CASSEGNQPQHF. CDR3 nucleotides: TGTGCCAGCAGCGAGGGCAATCAGCCCCAGCATTTT.

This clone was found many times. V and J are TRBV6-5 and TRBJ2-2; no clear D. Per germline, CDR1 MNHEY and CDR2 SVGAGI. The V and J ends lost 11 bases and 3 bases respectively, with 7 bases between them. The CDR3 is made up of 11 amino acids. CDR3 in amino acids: CAPQYTGELFF. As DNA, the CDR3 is TGTGCCCCGCAATACACCGGGGAGCTGTTTTTT.

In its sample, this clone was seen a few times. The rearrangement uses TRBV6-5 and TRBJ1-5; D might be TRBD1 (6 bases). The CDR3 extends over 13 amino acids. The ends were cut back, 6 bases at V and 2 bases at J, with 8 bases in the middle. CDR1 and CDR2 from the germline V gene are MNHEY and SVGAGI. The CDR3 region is CASSRGGNQPQHF. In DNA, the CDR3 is TGTGCCAGCAGCAGGGGTGGCAATCAGCCCCAGCATTTT.

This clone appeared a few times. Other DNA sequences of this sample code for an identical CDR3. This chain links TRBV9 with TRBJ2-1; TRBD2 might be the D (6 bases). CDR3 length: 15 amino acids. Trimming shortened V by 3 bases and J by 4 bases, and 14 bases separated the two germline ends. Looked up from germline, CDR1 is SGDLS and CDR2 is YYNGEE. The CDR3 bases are TGTGCCAGCAGCGCCCCTGGGACTCTTTACAATGAGCAGTTCTTC. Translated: CASSAPGTLYNEQFF.

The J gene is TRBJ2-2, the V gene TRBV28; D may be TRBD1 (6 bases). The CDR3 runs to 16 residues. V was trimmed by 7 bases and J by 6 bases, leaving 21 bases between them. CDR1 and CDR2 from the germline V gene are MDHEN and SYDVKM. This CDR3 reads CASNAAPGQGPGELFF. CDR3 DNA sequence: TGTGCCAGCAACGCCGCACCGGGGCAGGGGCCCGGGGAGCTGTTTTTT.

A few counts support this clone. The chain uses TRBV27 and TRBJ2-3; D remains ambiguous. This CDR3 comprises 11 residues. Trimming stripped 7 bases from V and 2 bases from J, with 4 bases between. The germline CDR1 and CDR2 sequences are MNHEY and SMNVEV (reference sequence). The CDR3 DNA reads TGTGCCAGCAAAACCACAGATACGCAGTATTTT. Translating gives CASKTTDTQYF.

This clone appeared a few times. This chain's CDR3 is CASSRDFKETQYF. The CDR3 DNA reads as TGTGCCAGCAGCCGGGACTTCAAGGAGACCCAGTACTTC. This chain uses TRBV6-6 with TRBJ2-5; tentatively, D is TRBD2 (6 bases). The CDR3 is 13 amino acids. The germline V and J ends were trimmed by 6 bases and 5 bases, with 13 bases remaining between them. Germline lookup yields CDR1 MNHNY and CDR2 SVGAGI (reference sequence).

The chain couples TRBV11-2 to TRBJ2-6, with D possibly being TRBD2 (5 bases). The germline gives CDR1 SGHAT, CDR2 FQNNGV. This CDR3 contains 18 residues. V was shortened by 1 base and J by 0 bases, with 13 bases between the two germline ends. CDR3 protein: CASSLGTGIRSGANVLTF. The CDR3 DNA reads TGTGCCAGCAGCTTAGGAACCGGGATCCGCTCTGGGGCCAACGTCCTGACTTTC.

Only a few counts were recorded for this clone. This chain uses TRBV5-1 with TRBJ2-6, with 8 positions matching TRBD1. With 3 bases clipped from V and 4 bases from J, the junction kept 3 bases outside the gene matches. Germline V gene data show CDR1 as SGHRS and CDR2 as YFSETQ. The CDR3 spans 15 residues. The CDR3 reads CASSSRGPGANVLTF. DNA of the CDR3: TGCGCCAGCAGCTCCAGGGGGCCCGGGGCCAACGTCCTGACTTTC.

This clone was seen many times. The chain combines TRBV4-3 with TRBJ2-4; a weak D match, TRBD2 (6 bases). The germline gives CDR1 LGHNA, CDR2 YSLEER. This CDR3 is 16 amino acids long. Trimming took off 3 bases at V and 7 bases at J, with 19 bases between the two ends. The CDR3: CASSHSRESSRNIQYF. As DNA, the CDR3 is TGCGCCAGCAGCCATAGTCGGGAGTCGTCTAGGAACATTCAGTACTTC.

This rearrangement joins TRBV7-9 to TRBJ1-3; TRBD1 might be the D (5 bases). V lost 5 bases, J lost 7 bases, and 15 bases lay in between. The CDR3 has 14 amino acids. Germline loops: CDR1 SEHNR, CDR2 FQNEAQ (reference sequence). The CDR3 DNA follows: TGTGCCAGCAGCCGAACCTATGGGGCGAACACCATATATTTT. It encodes CASSRTYGANTIYF.

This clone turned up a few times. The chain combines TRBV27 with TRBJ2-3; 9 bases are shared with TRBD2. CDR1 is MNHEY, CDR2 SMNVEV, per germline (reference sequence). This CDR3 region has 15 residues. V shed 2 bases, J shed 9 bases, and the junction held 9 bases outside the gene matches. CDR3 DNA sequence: TGTGCCAGCAGTTTAATTGGTAGCGGGAGAGAAACGCAGTATTTT. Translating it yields CASSLIGSGRETQYF.

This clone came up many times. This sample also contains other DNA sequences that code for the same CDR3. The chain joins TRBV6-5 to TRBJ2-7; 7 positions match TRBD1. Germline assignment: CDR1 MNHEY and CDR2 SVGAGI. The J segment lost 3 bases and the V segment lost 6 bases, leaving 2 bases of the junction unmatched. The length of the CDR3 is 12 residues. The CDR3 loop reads CASRTGSYEQYF. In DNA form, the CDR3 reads TGTGCCAGCAGGACAGGGAGCTACGAGCAGTACTTC.

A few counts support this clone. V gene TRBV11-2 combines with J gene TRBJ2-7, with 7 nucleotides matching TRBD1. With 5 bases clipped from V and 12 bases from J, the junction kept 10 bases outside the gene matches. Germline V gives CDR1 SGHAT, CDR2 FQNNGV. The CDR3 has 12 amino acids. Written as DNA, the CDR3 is TGTGCCAGCAGCGCGCCTGACAGGGAATGGTACTTC. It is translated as CASSAPDREWYF.

The CDR3 here is CASSLGGVGNEQYF. CDR3 DNA sequence: TGCGCCAGCAGCTTGGGAGGCGTCGGGAACGAGCAGTACTTC. The chain combines TRBV5-1 with TRBJ2-7, with D possibly being TRBD2 (5 bases). The length of the CDR3 is 14 residues. The germline V and J ends were trimmed by 0 bases and 5 bases, with 12 bases remaining between them. Germline V gene lookup returns CDR1 SGHRS and CDR2 YFSETQ.

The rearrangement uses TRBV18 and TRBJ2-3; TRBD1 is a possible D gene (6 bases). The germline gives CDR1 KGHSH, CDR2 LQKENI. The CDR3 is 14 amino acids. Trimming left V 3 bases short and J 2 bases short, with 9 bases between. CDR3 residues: CASSPQGLTDTQYF. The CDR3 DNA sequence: TGTGCCAGCTCACCGCAGGGGCTCACAGATACGCAGTATTTT.

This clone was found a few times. The CDR3, as DNA: TGTGCCATCAGCAGGGAGGGTGGGAGAGATGAGCAGTTCTTC. Translation: CAISREGGRDEQFF. V usage is TRBV10-3 and J usage is TRBJ2-1; 7 positions match TRBD2. In germline, CDR1 is ENHRY, CDR2 SYGVKD. V trimming: 6 bases; J trimming: 8 bases; junction bases outside the gene matches: 10. The CDR3 is made up of 14 amino acids.

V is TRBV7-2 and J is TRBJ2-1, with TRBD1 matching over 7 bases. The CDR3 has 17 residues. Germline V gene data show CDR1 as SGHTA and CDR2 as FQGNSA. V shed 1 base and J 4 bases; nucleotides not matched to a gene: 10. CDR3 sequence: CASSLDPPGQTYNEQFF. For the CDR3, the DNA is TGTGCCAGCAGCTTAGACCCGCCGGGACAGACATACAATGAGCAGTTCTTC.